Listed below are T cell receptor beta chains from one sample, sequenced in a study of human T cells and chemical hapten exposure. TCRdb re-analysed the RACE reads in MiXCR, keeping a single row per CDR3 protein. The sample consists of more than 150,000 distinct CDR3 sequences, under 35% of them appearing once. The sequenced sample was whole blood, obtained in connection with sensitization to the hapten diphenylcyclopropenone (DPC). The receptors were sampled from a woman younger than 45 with alopecia areata. Some clones in this sample may be carry-over from other donors' samples. The CDR3 runs from the conserved cysteine through the conserved F or W. Each record gives: V gene, D gene, clone size, J gene, CDR3 protein, CDR3 DNA. The D gene is left open where the match is weak. Size values are once, few and many counts, or a class for expanded clones, and some rows have none.

>TRBV28|TRBD2|.|TRBJ2-7
CASRRLWTSEEQYF
TGTGCCAGCCGCCGTCTCTGGACTAGTGAGGAGCAGTACTTC
>TRBV20-1|.|.|TRBJ1-1
CSARDITAPIDPDTEAFF
TGCAGTGCTAGAGATATTACCGCTCCTATAGATCCCGACACTGAAGCTTTCTTT
>TRBV28|.|.|TRBJ2-5
CASSRRDFQETQYF
TGTGCCAGCAGTCGCCGGGACTTTCAAGAGACCCAGTACTTC
>TRBV12-3/TRBV12-4|.|.|TRBJ2-7
CASSWGSYEQYF
TGTGCCAGCAGTTGGGGGAGCTACGAGCAGTACTTC
>TRBV5-1|.|.|TRBJ2-1
CASSSNPGGRSYNEQFF
TGCGCCAGCAGTTCAAACCCAGGAGGCCGGTCCTACAATGAGCAGTTCTTC
>TRBV25-1|TRBD1|.|TRBJ2-3
CASSEWGQGTDTQYF
TGTGCCAGCAGTGAATGGGGACAGGGCACAGATACGCAGTATTTT
>TRBV12-3/TRBV12-4|TRBD1|few|TRBJ1-5
CASSLRGQGSQPQHF
TGTGCCAGCAGTCTTAGGGGACAGGGGAGTCAGCCCCAGCATTTT
>TRBV5-1|.|.|TRBJ2-3
CASSSGTLLSTDTQYF
TGCGCCAGCAGCTCCGGGACACTCCTTAGCACAGATACGCAGTATTTT
>TRBV24-1|TRBD1|.|TRBJ1-2
CATSAGQGIDYGYTF
TGTGCCACCAGTGCGGGACAGGGGATCGACTATGGCTACACCTTC
>TRBV5-4|.|few|TRBJ2-7
CASTQLQGPANSYEQYF
TGTGCCAGCACCCAGCTTCAAGGGCCTGCGAACTCCTACGAGCAGTACTTC
>TRBV28|TRBD1|.|TRBJ1-4
CASSPGQGQGEKLFF
TGTGCCAGCAGTCCAGGACAGGGACAAGGTGAAAAACTGTTTTTT
>TRBV6-2/TRBV6-3|.|.|TRBJ2-7
CASSRTGLPYEQYF
TGTGCCAGCAGCAGAACAGGGCTCCCCTACGAGCAGTACTTC
>TRBV20-1|.|.|TRBJ2-3
CSAREGAGTDTQYF
TGCAGTGCTAGAGAAGGGGCCGGCACAGATACGCAGTATTTT
>TRBV11-2|TRBD1|few|TRBJ2-1
CASSLELSSGQRYNEQFF
TGTGCCAGCAGCTTAGAGTTGTCGTCGGGACAGCGCTACAATGAGCAGTTCTTC
>TRBV20-1|TRBD1|few|TRBJ1-5
CSASTGAGQPQHF
TGCAGTGCTTCCACAGGGGCAGGTCAGCCCCAGCATTTT
>TRBV28|.|.|TRBJ2-7
CVSTEGAYEQYF
TGTGTCTCTACCGAGGGGGCCTACGAGCAGTACTTC
>TRBV28|.|few|TRBJ1-2
CASSPIGPGIGYTF
TGTGCCAGCAGTCCCATTGGCCCCGGGATTGGCTACACCTTC
>TRBV10-3|TRBD2|few|TRBJ2-2
CAIRPGLAGGVTGELFF
TGTGCCATCAGGCCGGGACTAGCGGGAGGGGTAACCGGGGAGCTGTTTTTT
>TRBV28|TRBD2|.|TRBJ2-1
CASSLVAGGRDEQFF
TGTGCCAGCAGTTTAGTCGCGGGGGGTCGGGATGAGCAGTTCTTC
>TRBV11-2|TRBD1|many|TRBJ1-2
CASSLDGTGYGYTF
TGTGCCAGCAGCTTAGATGGGACAGGATATGGCTACACCTTC
>TRBV4-1|.|.|TRBJ1-2
CASSPSGGSNYGYTF
TGCGCCAGCAGCCCCAGTGGGGGGTCTAACTATGGCTACACCTTC
>TRBV4-3|.|few|TRBJ2-7
CASSQDRWGVYEQYF
TGCGCCAGCAGCCAAGATCGTTGGGGAGTCTACGAGCAGTACTTC
>TRBV6-5|.|few|TRBJ1-5
CASSYSSLGNQPQHF
TGTGCCAGCAGTTACTCTTCCCTCGGCAATCAGCCCCAGCATTTT
>TRBV28|.|.|TRBJ1-3
CASSSVGNTIYF
TGTGCCAGCAGCTCCGTCGGAAACACCATATATTTT
>TRBV7-2|.|many|TRBJ2-5
CASSSQETQYF
TGTGCCAGCAGCTCCCAAGAGACCCAGTACTTC
>TRBV20-1|TRBD2|.|TRBJ2-7
CSVRTWASGNDEQYF
TGCAGTGTCCGAACCTGGGCTAGCGGGAACGACGAGCAGTACTTC
>TRBV28|.|few|TRBJ1-6
CASRAGEFNNSPLHF
TGTGCCAGCCGGGCAGGGGAGTTTAATAATTCACCCCTCCACTTT
>TRBV12-3/TRBV12-4|.|few|TRBJ1-1
CASSAQGQTEAFF
TGTGCCAGCAGTGCGCAGGGGCAGACTGAAGCTTTCTTT
>TRBV7-2|.|.|TRBJ2-5
CASSLDLWQETQYF
TGTGCCAGCAGCTTAGACTTATGGCAAGAGACCCAGTACTTC
>TRBV9|.|.|TRBJ2-2
CASSVEGVVGELFF
TGTGCCAGCAGCGTAGAAGGGGTTGTCGGGGAGCTGTTTTTT
>TRBV20-1|TRBD1|few|TRBJ2-3
CSATRQGRAQYF
TGCAGTGCGACCCGACAGGGGAGAGCGCAGTATTTT
>TRBV28|.|.|TRBJ1-2
CASSQTGPSNYGYTF
TGTGCCAGCAGCCAGACCGGACCGTCTAACTATGGCTACACCTTC
>TRBV29-1|.|once|TRBJ1-2
CSVPSGPGMGESGYTF
TGCAGCGTCCCAAGCGGTCCCGGTATGGGGGAGAGTGGCTACACCTTC
>TRBV10-2|.|.|TRBJ1-2
CASWLVGVEDGYTF
TGCGCCAGCTGGTTAGTGGGTGTCGAGGATGGCTACACCTTC
>TRBV29-1|.|.|TRBJ2-3
CSARATASTDTQYF
TGCAGCGCCAGGGCAACAGCTAGCACAGATACGCAGTATTTT
>TRBV6-2/TRBV6-3|.|.|TRBJ1-5
CASSYGGQPQHF
TGTGCCAGCAGTTATGGGGGCCAGCCCCAGCATTTT
>TRBV6-2/TRBV6-3|.|once|TRBJ2-2
CASVPGTSTGELFF
TGTGCCAGCGTCCCCGGGACGAGCACCGGGGAGCTGTTTTTT
>TRBV20-1|.|.|TRBJ2-2
CSARSSAGELFF
TGCAGTGCTAGATCTAGCGCCGGGGAGCTGTTTTTT
>TRBV10-3|.|.|TRBJ2-3
CAISWDDGGDTQYF
TGTGCCATCAGTTGGGATGATGGGGGAGATACGCAGTATTTT
>TRBV2|TRBD1|many|TRBJ1-6
CASSERGQGKNSPLHF
TGTGCCAGCAGTGAAAGAGGACAGGGGAAAAATTCACCCCTCCACTTT
>TRBV6-2/TRBV6-3|TRBD1|.|TRBJ1-6
CASSSDRARNSPLHF
TGTGCCAGCAGCTCCGACAGGGCAAGGAATTCACCCCTCCACTTT
>TRBV6-5|.|.|TRBJ1-2
CASSYSPGPGYTF
TGTGCCAGCAGTTACTCGCCGGGTCCTGGCTACACCTTC